The 15 T cell receptor beta chains below all came from one sample that was sequenced in a study of PD-L1 blockade in urothelial cancer. As to time point: pretreatment peripheral blood. Libraries were prepared by immunoSEQ multiplex PCR; TCRdb keeps only in-frame clonotypes and omits some of them. The data contain 60,000 or so clones, around 86% of them singletons. This sample comprised PBMCs, obtained around atezolizumab (anti-PD-L1) treatment. Receptors were obtained from a man aged 70 or older with urothelial cancer.

About this clone itself: An end of the junction differs from the germline gene, which may be a read error. The V call is TRBV4-1, the J call TRBJ2-7; 7 bases are a match to TRBD2. The CDR3 runs to 15 residues. CDR1 and CDR2 from the germline V gene are MGHRA and YSYEKL. This CDR3 reads CASSPGGRTSHEQYF. As DNA, the CDR3 is TGCGCCAGCAGCCCCGGGGGGAGGACCTCCCACGAGCAGTACTTC.

The chain couples TRBV6-1 to TRBJ2-7, with D unclear. Germline V gives CDR1 MNHNS, CDR2 SASEGT. This CDR3 is built from 14 residues. V dropped 6 bases and J dropped 0 bases, with 12 bases sitting between them. CDR3 in DNA: TGTGCCAGCAGGACGACAATTAGCTCCTACGAGCAGTACTTC. Its protein is CASRTTISSYEQYF.

This clone appeared once. This chain uses TRBV5-4 with TRBJ2-3; TRBD2 agrees at 8 bases. Unmatched junction bases numbered 17, after V lost 0 bases and J lost 14 bases. CDR1 is SGHNT, CDR2 YYREEE, per germline (reference sequence). CDR3 length: 16 amino acids. The CDR3 coding sequence is TGTGCCAGCAGCTTGGCCACTAGCGGAGGTAACAGATACGCGTATTTT. Amino acids: CASSLATSGGNRYAYF.

This rearrangement joins TRBV4-2 to TRBJ2-7, with TRBD2 matching 12 bases. V trimming: 3 bases; J trimming: 4 bases; junction bases outside the gene matches: 7. The CDR3 totals 16 residues. Germline V CDR1 and CDR2: LGHNA, YNFKEQ. CDR3 in amino acids: CASSQSGLAGRYEQYF. Here the CDR3 DNA reads TGTGCCAGCAGCCAGTCCGGACTAGCGGGAAGGTACGAGCAGTACTTC.

The rearrangement uses TRBV29-1 and TRBJ2-7, with 11 bases aligning to TRBD2. Trimming removed 6 bases from V and 3 bases from J; junction bases left unmatched: 7. The CDR3 sequence is 14 residues long. Germline lookup yields CDR1 SQVTM and CDR2 ANQGSEA. CDR3 in DNA: TGCAGCGTCCAGACTAGCGGGAACCACTACGAGCAGTACTTC. Residues: CSVQTSGNHYEQYF.

This sequence joins TRBV7-2 and TRBJ2-5; TRBD2 aligns across 9 bases. J gave up 1 base and V 0 bases, and 3 bases lay outside the gene matches. Germline loops: CDR1 SGHTA, CDR2 FQGNSA. The CDR3 length is 16 residues. CDR3 loop: CASSLAPAGGQETQYF. The CDR3 DNA follows: TGTGCCAGCAGCTTAGCGCCAGCGGGAGGCCAAGAGACCCAGTACTTC.

The chain joins TRBV30 to TRBJ1-1; TRBD1 agrees at 8 bases. Trimming at V came to 8 bases and at J to 1 base, leaving 9 bases not matched to a gene. Germline values: CDR1 GTSNPN, CDR2 SVGIG (reference sequence). This CDR3 region has 14 residues. The CDR3 loop reads CAGSDRGGNTEAFF. In nucleotides, the CDR3 is TGTGCCGGATCCGACAGGGGTGGGAACACTGAAGCTTTCTTT.

The gene calls are TRBV9 and TRBJ1-1, with 7 bases matching TRBD1. The junction had 14 bases not matched to a gene; V was cut back by 4 bases and J by 8 bases. This CDR3 comprises 15 residues. Germline values: CDR1 SGDLS, CDR2 YYNGEE. Here the CDR3 reads CASSPTPDRVVEAFF. The CDR3 region has the DNA TGTGCCAGCAGCCCAACGCCCGACAGGGTAGTAGAAGCTTTCTTT.

The rearrangement uses TRBV10-3 and TRBJ2-1, with 12 bases identical to TRBD2. The CDR3 is made up of 16 amino acids. The V and J ends lost 3 bases and 6 bases, in that order; junction bases with no gene match: 6. Germline lookup yields CDR1 ENHRY and CDR2 SYGVKD. The CDR3 sequence: CAISDSRTSGINEQFF. The CDR3 DNA reads TGTGCCATCAGTGACAGCAGGACTAGCGGGATCAATGAGCAGTTCTTC.

The rearrangement joins TRBV5-5 to TRBJ2-1; 12 bases agree with TRBD2. Looked up from germline, CDR1 is SGHKS and CDR2 is YYEKEE (reference sequence). J lost 7 bases, V lost 3 bases, and 5 bases had no gene match. CDR3 length: 15 residues. The CDR3 DNA is TGTGCCAGCAGCTCCCTAGCGGGAGGGCCTAATGAGCAGTTCTTC. This translates into CASSSLAGGPNEQFF.

The chain employs TRBV2 and TRBJ1-2; 7 nucleotides agree with TRBD1. Trimming took 6 bases from V and 2 from J; bases not matched to a gene: 6. Germline CDR1 and CDR2: SNHLY and FYNNEI. This CDR3 contains 14 residues. CDR3 region: CASRAPTGNYGYTF. CDR3 sequence (DNA): TGTGCCAGCAGGGCGCCGACAGGGAACTATGGCTACACCTTC.

The rearrangement uses TRBV10-3 and TRBJ2-1; unclear D gene. The germline gives CDR1 ENHRY, CDR2 SYGVKD. The V end was cut by 5 bases, the J end by 5 bases, with 4 bases between. The CDR3 is 11 amino acids. This CDR3 reads CAISLNNEQFF. The CDR3 nucleotides read TGTGCCATCAGTCTAAACAATGAGCAGTTCTTC.

A single count supports this clone. The rearrangement links TRBV28 to TRBJ1-4, with D perhaps matching TRBD1 (5 bases). The ends were cut back, 6 bases at V and 0 bases at J, with 8 bases in the middle. In germline, CDR1 is MDHEN, CDR2 SYDVKM. This CDR3 region has 14 residues. CDR3 loop: CASRTGATNEKLFF. As DNA, the CDR3 is TGTGCCAGCAGAACAGGTGCAACTAATGAAAAACTGTTTTTT.

The chain uses TRBV6-5 and TRBJ2-1, with 9 bases fitting TRBD1. This CDR3 spans 15 amino acids. Germline assignment: CDR1 MNHEY and CDR2 SVGAGI. After removal of 2 bases from V and 3 bases from J, the junction contained 2 bases not matched to a gene. The CDR3 region is CASSYGTGHYNEQFF. DNA of the CDR3: TGTGCCAGCAGTTACGGGACAGGGCACTACAATGAGCAGTTCTTC.

This clone has more than one count but fewer than ten. V is TRBV15 and J is TRBJ2-7; 7 bases line up with TRBD2. This CDR3 is built from 17 residues. The V gene's germline CDR1 is LNHNV and CDR2 YYDKDF (reference sequence). V lost 7 bases, J lost 6 bases, and 21 bases stayed unmatched. In nucleotides, the CDR3 is TGTGCCACCACCTCCGGGCTAGCGGCACCCGGGGCCGCCGAGCAGTACTTC. Translation gives CATTSGLAAPGAAEQYF.